This entry lists 10 T cell receptor beta chains sequenced from one sample in a study of T cells in women clearing cervical HPV infection. Profiling relied on immunoSEQ multiplex PCR, and the TCRdb table lists in-frame clones only, not all of them. This sample contains tens of thousands of clones. The sample taken for sequencing was blood buffy coat. The origin of the receptors is a woman aged 18-70 years with a cervical HPV16 infection that either progressed to CIN3+ or cleared (not recorded which).

A note on this clone: Coverage ceases 3 residues before the CDR3 finishes, and the germline J gene fills in the end. J is TRBJ2-7 and V is TRBV6-1; 9 bases fit TRBD2. This CDR3 comprises 14 residues. CDR1 MNHNS and CDR2 SASEGT come from the germline V gene. The junction had 5 bases not matched to a gene; V was cut back by 4 bases and J by 4 bases. The CDR3 reads CASSGGLAVYEQYF. The covered CDR3 bases are TGTGCCAGCAGTGGGGGACTAGCCGTTTACGAG.

Concerning this clone itself: Read coverage stops 3 residues before the CDR3 terminus; the germline J gene supplies the remainder. V gene TRBV5-1 combines with J gene TRBJ2-1, with 9 bases lining up with TRBD1. After removal of 5 bases from V and 5 bases from J, the junction contained 5 bases not matched to a gene. The CDR3 runs 14 residues. Germline CDR1 is SGHRS and CDR2 is YFSETQ. The CDR3 reads CASRPGTGNNEQFF. CDR3 DNA (partial): TGCGCCAGCAGGCCCGGGACAGGGAACAATGAG.

Comments on this clone: With the read ending 3 residues before the CDR3 end, the germline J gene is used to fill in that end. V and J are TRBV28 and TRBJ2-2; 9 bases are a match to TRBD2. The trim removed 8 bases at V and 7 bases at J, leaving 5 bases unmatched. The germline gives CDR1 MDHEN, CDR2 SYDVKM. The CDR3 contains 13 residues. Incomplete CDR3 DNA: TGTGCCAGCGCTAGCGGGGTAAACGGGGAG. Translated, it gives CASASGVNGE. The entire CDR3 reads CASASGVNGELFF.

About this clone: The CDR3 end falls 3 residues outside the read, so it is completed with the germline J gene. This rearrangement joins TRBV29-1 to TRBJ2-5, with D possibly TRBD1 on 8 matching bases. The CDR3 has 15 residues. Germline V lookup: CDR1 SQVTM, CDR2 ANQGSEA. Trimming pared 5 bases from V and 4 bases from J, leaving 20 bases between. The part of the CDR3 DNA that was read is TGCAGCGTTTGGGAGGGGGTTGGACAGGGAGAGACC. Its translation: CSVWEGVGQGET. The whole CDR3 reads CSVWEGVGQGETQYF.

Remarks on this clone: From the germline J gene comes the end of the CDR3, since the read stops 3 residues before it. This sequence joins TRBV20-1 and TRBJ1-1; D unresolved. CDR1 is DFQATT, CDR2 SNEGSKA, per germline (reference sequence). V dropped 6 bases and J dropped 0 bases, with 14 bases sitting between them. CDR3 length: 14 amino acids. CDR3 DNA (partial): TGCAGTGCAGTATCCCGACAAGTGAACACTGAA. It codes for CSAVSRQVNTE. From start to end, the CDR3 is CSAVSRQVNTEAFF.

For this clone: The CDR3 goes on 3 residues after the read ends, and that part is filled in from the germline J gene. V gene TRBV19 combines with J gene TRBJ2-3, with 9 bases aligning to TRBD2. The trim removed 5 bases at V and 2 bases at J, leaving 23 bases unmatched. This CDR3 has 21 amino acids. Germline lookup yields CDR1 LNHDA and CDR2 SQIVND (reference sequence). The sequenced CDR3 bases are TGTGCCAGTAGTCTCAGCGGGGGGACAGTTTATACCCCAACTTACACAGATACG. Translating it yields CASSLSGGTVYTPTYTDT. The full CDR3 protein is CASSLSGGTVYTPTYTDTQYF.

As to this clone: The sequenced fragment ends 3 residues before the CDR3 boundary, so the rest is inferred from the germline J gene. V and J are TRBV5-3 and TRBJ2-1, with D possibly matching TRBD1 (6 bases). TRBV5-3 is recorded as an ORF, its role being uncertain. Between the trimmed V and J ends, which lost 5 bases and 4 bases, there was a span of 19 bases. The CDR3 loop spans 16 amino acids. Partial CDR3 DNA: TGTGCCAGAAGACCTACCGGACAGTTCTCGTACAATGAG. Protein product: CARRPTGQFSYNE. In full, the CDR3 is CARRPTGQFSYNEQFF.

Concerning this clone: From the germline J gene comes the end of the CDR3, since the read stops 3 residues before it. The chain is built from TRBV29-1 and TRBJ1-2; D is undetermined. Germline CDR1 SQVTM, CDR2 ANQGSEA. The CDR3 is 14 amino acids. The V and J ends lost 6 bases and 0 bases respectively, with 14 bases between them. CDR3: CSVLPPAANYGYTF. The CDR3 DNA, read in part, is TGCAGCGTCCTCCCCCCCGCAGCTAACTATGGC.

The CDR3: CSAIRGIGSPLFF. CDR3 DNA (partial): TGCAGTGCTATCAGGGGAATAGGATCACCA. The rearrangement uses TRBV20-1 and TRBJ1-4, with a possible D match to TRBD1 (6 bases). The CDR3 end lies 3 residues beyond the end of the read and is filled in from the germline J gene. The germline gives CDR1 DFQATT, CDR2 SNEGSKA (reference sequence). This CDR3 comprises 13 residues.

Comment on this clone: Read coverage stops 3 residues before the CDR3 terminus; the germline J gene supplies the remainder. The V call is TRBV27, the J call TRBJ2-3; D unresolved. V lost 3 bases, J lost 1 base, and 8 bases lay in between. The CDR3 loop spans 14 amino acids. Germline-derived CDR1 and CDR2 are MNHEY and SMNVEV (reference sequence). CDR3 sequence reads: CASSFVRGTDTQYF. Partial CDR3 DNA: TGTGCCAGCAGTTTTGTTAGGGGCACAGATACG.